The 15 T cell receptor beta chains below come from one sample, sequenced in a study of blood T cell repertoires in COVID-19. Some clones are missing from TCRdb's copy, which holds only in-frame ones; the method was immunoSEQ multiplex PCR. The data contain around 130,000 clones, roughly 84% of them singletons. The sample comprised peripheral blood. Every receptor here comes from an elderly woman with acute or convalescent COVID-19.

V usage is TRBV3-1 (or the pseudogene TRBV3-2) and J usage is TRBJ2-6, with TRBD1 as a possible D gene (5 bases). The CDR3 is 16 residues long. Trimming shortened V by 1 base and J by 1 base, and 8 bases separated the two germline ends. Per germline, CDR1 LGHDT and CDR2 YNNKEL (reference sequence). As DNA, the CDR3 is TGTGCCAGCAGCCAAGTAAAGGGGTCTGGGGCCAACGTCCTGACTTTC. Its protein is CASSQVKGSGANVLTF.

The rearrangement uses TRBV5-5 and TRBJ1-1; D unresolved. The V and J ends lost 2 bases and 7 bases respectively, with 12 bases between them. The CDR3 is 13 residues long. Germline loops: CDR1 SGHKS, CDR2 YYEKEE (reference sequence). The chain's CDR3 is CASSFSEGLEAFF. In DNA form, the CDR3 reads TGTGCCAGCAGCTTTTCAGAGGGTCTTGAAGCTTTCTTT.

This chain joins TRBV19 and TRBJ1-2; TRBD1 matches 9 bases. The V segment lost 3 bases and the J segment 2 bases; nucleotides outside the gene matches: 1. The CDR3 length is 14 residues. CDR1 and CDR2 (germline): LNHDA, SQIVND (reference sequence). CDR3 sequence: CASSIGTGNYGYTF. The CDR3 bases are TGTGCCAGTAGTATTGGGACAGGGAACTATGGCTACACCTTC. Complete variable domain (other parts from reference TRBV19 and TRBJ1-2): DGGITQSPKYLFRKEGQNVTLSCEQNLNHDAMYWYRQDPGQGLRLIYYSQIVNDFQKGDIAEGYSVSREKKESFPLTVTSAQKNPTAFYLCASSIGTGNYGYTFGSGTRLTVV.

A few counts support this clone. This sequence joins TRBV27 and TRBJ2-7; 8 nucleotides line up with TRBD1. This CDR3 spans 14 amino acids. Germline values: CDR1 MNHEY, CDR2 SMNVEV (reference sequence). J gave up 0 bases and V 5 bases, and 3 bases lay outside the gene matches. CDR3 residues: CASSAGQDSYEQYF. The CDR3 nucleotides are TGTGCCAGCAGTGCGGGACAGGACTCCTACGAGCAGTACTTC.

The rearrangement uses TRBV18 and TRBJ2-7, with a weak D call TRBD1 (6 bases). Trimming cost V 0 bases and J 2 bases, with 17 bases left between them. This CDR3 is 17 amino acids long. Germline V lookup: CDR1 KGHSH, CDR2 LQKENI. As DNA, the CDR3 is TGTGCCAGCTCACCACCGCTAAGCAGGGGAGCCCCCTACGAGCAGTACTTC. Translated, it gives CASSPPLSRGAPYEQYF. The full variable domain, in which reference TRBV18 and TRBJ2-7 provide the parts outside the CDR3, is NAGVMQNPRHLVRRRGQEARLRCSPMKGHSHVYWYRQLPEEGLKFMVYLQKENIIDESGMPKERFSAEFPKEGPSILRIQQVVRGDSAAYFCASSPPLSRGAPYEQYFGPGTRLTVT.

The CDR3 spells CSVRLGQETQYF. The CDR3 DNA follows: TGCAGCGTCCGACTAGGCCAAGAGACCCAGTACTTC. V and J are TRBV29-1 and TRBJ2-5; D may be TRBD2 (6 bases). Trimming shortened V by 6 bases and J by 1 base, and 9 bases separated the two germline ends. The germline gives CDR1 SQVTM, CDR2 ANQGSEA. The CDR3 has 12 residues. The full variable domain, its missing parts supplied by reference TRBV29-1 and TRBJ2-5, is SAVISQKPSRDICQRGTSLTIQCQVDSQVTMMFWYRQQPGQSLTLIATANQGSEATYESGFVIDKFPISRPNLTFSTLTVSNMSPEDSSIYLCSVRLGQETQYFGPGTRLLVL.

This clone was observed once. The CDR3 spells CASNSGTAITNSPLHF. The CDR3 DNA follows: TGTGCCAGCAATTCCGGGACAGCCATTACTAATTCACCCCTCCACTTT. This chain joins TRBV9 and TRBJ1-6, with 7 bases matching TRBD1. Trimming cost V 6 bases and J 6 bases; bases outside gene matches: 12. Germline CDR1 SGDLS, CDR2 YYNGEE. The CDR3 contains 16 residues.

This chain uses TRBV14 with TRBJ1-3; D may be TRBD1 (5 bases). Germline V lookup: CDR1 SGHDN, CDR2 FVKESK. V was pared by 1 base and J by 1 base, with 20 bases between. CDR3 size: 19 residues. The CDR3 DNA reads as TGTGCCAGCAGCCAAGTCTGGAGGGGAGGGCCCCGATCTGGAAACACCATATATTTT. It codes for CASSQVWRGGPRSGNTIYF.

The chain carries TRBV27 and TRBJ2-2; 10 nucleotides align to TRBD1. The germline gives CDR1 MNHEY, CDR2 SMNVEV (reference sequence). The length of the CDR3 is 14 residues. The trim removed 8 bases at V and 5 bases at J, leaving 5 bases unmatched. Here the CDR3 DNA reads TGTGCCAGCTGGGACAGGGGACGGACCGGGGAGCTGTTTTTT. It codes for CASWDRGRTGELFF.

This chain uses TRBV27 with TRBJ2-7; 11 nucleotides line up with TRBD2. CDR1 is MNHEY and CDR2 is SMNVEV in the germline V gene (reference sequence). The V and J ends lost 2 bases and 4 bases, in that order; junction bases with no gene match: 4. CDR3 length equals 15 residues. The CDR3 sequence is CASSLGTSGRYEQYF. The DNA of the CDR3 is TGTGCCAGCAGTTTAGGCACTAGCGGGAGATACGAGCAGTACTTC.

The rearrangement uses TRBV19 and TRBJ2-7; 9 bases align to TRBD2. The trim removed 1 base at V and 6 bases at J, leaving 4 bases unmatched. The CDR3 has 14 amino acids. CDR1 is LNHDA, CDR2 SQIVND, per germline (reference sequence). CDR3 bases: TGTGCCAGTAGTATAGCGCTAGCGGGACGCGAGCAGTACTTC. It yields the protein CASSIALAGREQYF.

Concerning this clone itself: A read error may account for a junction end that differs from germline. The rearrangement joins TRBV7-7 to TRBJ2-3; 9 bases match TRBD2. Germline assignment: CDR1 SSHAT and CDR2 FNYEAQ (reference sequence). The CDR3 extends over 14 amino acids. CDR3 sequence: CASSPSGTTDTQYF. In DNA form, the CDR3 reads TGTGCTAGCAGCCCTAGCGGGACTACAGATACGCAGTATTTT.

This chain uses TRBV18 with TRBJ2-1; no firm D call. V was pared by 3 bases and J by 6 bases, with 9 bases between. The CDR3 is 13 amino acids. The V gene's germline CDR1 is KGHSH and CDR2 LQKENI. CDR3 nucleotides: TGTGCCAGCTCACCGCCGTCGGTCAATGAGCAGTTCTTC. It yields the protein CASSPPSVNEQFF.

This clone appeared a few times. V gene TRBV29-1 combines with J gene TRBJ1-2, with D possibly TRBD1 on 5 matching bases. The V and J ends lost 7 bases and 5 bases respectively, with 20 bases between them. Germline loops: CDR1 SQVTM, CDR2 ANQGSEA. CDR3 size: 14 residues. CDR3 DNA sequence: TGCAGCGCCGGGGGAGAAAGCAGAGGATATGGCTACACCTTC. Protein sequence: CSAGGESRGYGYTF.

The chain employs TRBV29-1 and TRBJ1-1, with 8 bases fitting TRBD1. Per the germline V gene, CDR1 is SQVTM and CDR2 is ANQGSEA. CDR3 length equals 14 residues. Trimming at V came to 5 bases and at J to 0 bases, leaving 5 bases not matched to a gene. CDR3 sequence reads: CSVSRQGMNTEAFF. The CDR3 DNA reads TGCAGCGTTAGTAGACAGGGGATGAACACTGAAGCTTTCTTT.